Only a few counts were recorded for the clone carrying this TCR beta chain. Its antigen is not known. Treatment reported: approximately 9-day PBMC culture with coronavirus spike peptide pools or control peptides (ViraFEST assay). Germline values: CDR1 MDHEN, CDR2 SYDVKM. The CDR3 loop spans 11 amino acids. V dropped 7 bases and J dropped 3 bases, with 7 bases sitting between them. This record comes from a study of vaccination and CD4 T cells after COVID-19. Study-wide background: Convalescent donors: six male, four female; seven Caucasian, two Asian, one multiracial, two Hispanic.

Sequenced with the Oncomine TCR Beta short-read assay was DNA taken from cultured CD4+ T cells. Genomic DNA was isolated from cultured CD4+ T cells. TCRdb processed the PCR reads anew with MiXCR; each CDR3 protein has one entry. The sample lists about 4,000 distinct CDR3 sequences, around 17% occurring once. General observations from the study: Convalescent patients had a median roughly 87% of post-vaccine SARS-CoV-2-reactive clones that were detected only after vaccination, not before it.

This TCR came from a human donor who had recovered from COVID-19. V and J are TRBV28 and TRBJ2-7; D gene ambiguous. The material sequenced was CD4+ T cells from blood, cultured in vitro. The CDR3 bases are TGTGCCAGCACGTCCCACTACGAGCAGTACTTC. This sequence encodes CASTSHYEQYF.